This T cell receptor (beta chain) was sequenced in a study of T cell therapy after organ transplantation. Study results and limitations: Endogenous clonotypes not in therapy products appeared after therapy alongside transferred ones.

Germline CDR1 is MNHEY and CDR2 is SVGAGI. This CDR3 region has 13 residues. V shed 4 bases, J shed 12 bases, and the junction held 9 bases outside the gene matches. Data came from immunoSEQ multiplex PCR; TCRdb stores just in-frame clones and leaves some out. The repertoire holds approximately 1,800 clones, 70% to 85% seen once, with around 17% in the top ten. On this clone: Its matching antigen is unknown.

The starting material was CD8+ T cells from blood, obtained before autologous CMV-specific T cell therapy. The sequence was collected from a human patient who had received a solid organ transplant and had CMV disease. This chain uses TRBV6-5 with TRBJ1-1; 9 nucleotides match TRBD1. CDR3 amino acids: CASSLLGQGLTFF. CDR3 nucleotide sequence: TGTGCCAGCAGTTTACTAGGACAGGGGCTAACTTTCTTT.